What follows is one T cell receptor beta chain and its context. Sequencing used immunoSEQ multiplex PCR; TCRdb keeps in-frame clones, though not all of them. This table holds approximately 210,000 clones, about 72% found once. This sample is drawn from a study of cytotoxic CD8 clonotypes in ibrutinib-treated CLL. This CDR3 region has 21 residues. V was clipped by 1 base and J by 7 bases, with 32 bases between them. Germline CDR1 is SGHTA and CDR2 is FQGTGA. This TCR was sampled from a human donor with chronic lymphocytic leukemia. The chain employs TRBV7-3 and TRBJ2-1; D possibly corresponds to TRBD2 (7 bases). The input for sequencing was PBMCs, taken after 24 months of ibrutinib treatment. Here the CDR3 DNA reads TGTGCCAGCAGCTTAATTCGCCCCGGGGGCTACGAGAGGGGGGGGATAAATGAGCAGTTCTTC. Translated: CASSLIRPGGYERGGINEQFF. Variable domain in full (rest from reference TRBV7-3 and TRBJ2-1): GAGVSQTPSNKVTEKGKYVELRCDPISGHTALYWYRQSLGQGPEFLIYFQGTGAADDSGLPNDRFFAVRPEGSVSTLKIQRTERGDSAVYLCASSLIRPGGYERGGINEQFFGPGTRLTVL.